Following are 16 T cell receptor beta chains from one sample sequenced in a study of response to subunit inactivated influenza vaccine. TCRdb re-derived calls from the RT-PCR reads in MiXCR, one entry per CDR3 protein. The sample has about 830,000 distinct CDR3 sequences; around 18% are singletons. The sample was PBMCs from blood, taken 5 days after vaccination. The receptors come from a man aged 45-65 years who received an inactivated influenza vaccine.

This chain uses TRBV6-1 with TRBJ2-7; 12 bases match TRBD1. The V gene's germline CDR1 is MNHNS and CDR2 SASEGT. V shed 7 bases, J shed 4 bases, and the junction held 8 bases outside the gene matches. The length of the CDR3 is 15 residues. The CDR3 DNA is TGTGCCAGCAAGGGACAGGGGGCTCCAGCGTACGAGCAGTACTTC. This gives the protein CASKGQGAPAYEQYF.

This clonotype was recorded only once. The chain employs TRBV7-9 and TRBJ1-3; tentatively, D is TRBD1 (5 bases). V dropped 3 bases and J dropped 8 bases, with 17 bases sitting between them. There are 15 residues in the CDR3. Per the germline V gene, CDR1 is SEHNR and CDR2 is FQNEAQ (reference sequence). CDR3 bases: TGTGCCAGCAGCTTGAGCTCGGGGCCCGGGGACACCATATATTTT. It is translated as CASSLSSGPGDTIYF.

Remarks on this clonotype: With a much larger clone just one base away, this may be a read error. The rearrangement joins TRBV20-1 to TRBJ2-1; possibly TRBD2 for D (7 bases). The V gene's germline CDR1 is DFQATT and CDR2 SNEGSKA (reference sequence). The CDR3 is 17 amino acids. This CDR3 is CTARDPGSRGGINEQFF. The CDR3 coding sequence is TGCACTGCTAGAGATCCCGGCTCGAGGGGGGGTATTAATGAGCAGTTCTTC.

This clonotype was picked up many times. A junction boundary mismatches the germline segment, possibly from a read error. This chain joins TRBV5-1 and TRBJ2-5, with D uncertain. Per germline, CDR1 SGHRS and CDR2 YFSETQ. The CDR3 is 13 amino acids. This CDR3 is CASSFTAQETQYF. CDR3 nucleotide sequence: TGTGCCAGCAGCTTCACAGCCCAAGAGACCCAGTACTTC.

The table lists this clonotype with many counts. This chain connects TRBV5-1 to TRBJ2-3; maybe TRBD2 (6 bases). Germline CDR1 and CDR2: SGHRS and YFSETQ. CDR3 size: 17 residues. Trimming took off 4 bases at V and 5 bases at J, with 23 bases between the two ends. The CDR3: CASSQAPLAATRDTQYF. CDR3 bases: TGCGCCAGCAGCCAAGCGCCACTAGCAGCAACACGAGATACGCAGTATTTT.

The genes are TRBV12-3 or TRBV12-4 and TRBJ2-3; 11 bases are shared with TRBD1. This CDR3 is 18 amino acids long. The CDR3 here is CATAFGVRGTGGTDTQYF. The CDR3 nucleotides are TGTGCGACGGCGTTTGGCGTTCGGGGGACAGGGGGAACAGATACGCAGTATTTT.

This clonotype was observed many times. This chain connects TRBV10-3 to TRBJ2-3; TRBD1 agrees at 7 bases. The CDR3 totals 15 residues. Germline-derived CDR1 and CDR2 are ENHRY and SYGVKD. The V and J ends lost 11 bases and 6 bases, in that order; junction bases with no gene match: 17. The CDR3 DNA reads as TGTGCCGTCCGGGACAGCCAGCCTAAATCGGATACGCAGTATTTT. Translated, it gives CAVRDSQPKSDTQYF.

This clonotype was counted at least ten times. The V call is TRBV20-1, the J call TRBJ2-3; 8 bases line up with TRBD2. The CDR3 totals 15 residues. Germline lookup yields CDR1 DFQATT and CDR2 SNEGSKA (reference sequence). V shed 0 bases, J shed 0 bases, and the junction held 2 bases outside the gene matches. CDR3 sequence reads: CSARDASGSTDTQYF. The CDR3 region has the DNA TGCAGTGCTAGAGATGCTAGCGGGAGCACAGATACGCAGTATTTT.

This clonotype has only a few counts. V is TRBV10-3 and J is TRBJ2-3; D is undetermined. This CDR3 has 13 amino acids. Trimming stripped 6 bases from V and 2 bases from J, with 9 bases between. In germline, CDR1 is ENHRY, CDR2 SYGVKD. CDR3 coding DNA: TGTGCCATCAGCCCATTTGCCACAGATACGCAGTATTTT. It specifies CAISPFATDTQYF.

There are a few counts of this clonotype. This chain uses TRBV18 with TRBJ2-1, with 8 bases matching TRBD2. Germline V CDR1 and CDR2: KGHSH, LQKENI. The CDR3 is made up of 14 amino acids. The V gene end was trimmed by 8 bases and the J gene end by 12 bases; junction bases not matched to a gene: 15. CDR3 residues: CASGTSGGPFWQFF. The CDR3 region has the DNA TGTGCCAGCGGTACAAGCGGGGGCCCTTTTTGGCAGTTCTTC.

The chain links TRBV6-1 to TRBJ2-5; D call uncertain. Per germline, CDR1 MNHNS and CDR2 SASEGT. Trimming shortened V by 7 bases and J by 5 bases, and 11 bases separated the two germline ends. This CDR3 contains 12 residues. The CDR3 sequence: CASTPNVETQYF. CDR3 bases: TGTGCCAGCACTCCAAACGTCGAGACCCAGTACTTC.

This clonotype was observed a handful of times. The chain is built from TRBV5-1 and TRBJ2-5; no clear D. Germline values: CDR1 SGHRS, CDR2 YFSETQ. Trimming left V 0 bases short and J 1 base short, with 13 bases between. CDR3 length: 16 residues. For the CDR3, the DNA is TGCGCCAGCAGCTTGGGGACCTCACTTATCCAAGAGACCCAGTACTTC. It encodes CASSLGTSLIQETQYF.

The chain combines TRBV5-1 with TRBJ2-1, with a tentative D call TRBD1 (5 bases). Trimming removed 4 bases at V and 0 bases at J, with 14 bases between. Germline V lookup: CDR1 SGHRS, CDR2 YFSETQ. This CDR3 has 16 residues. The CDR3 DNA reads as TGCGCCAGCAGCCTGGACGGACAAAGCTCCTACAATGAGCAGTTCTTC. It codes for CASSLDGQSSYNEQFF.

This clonotype was picked up a small number of times. The chain carries TRBV27 and TRBJ2-4; D tentatively fits TRBD1 or TRBD2 (6 bases each). Germline V CDR1 and CDR2: MNHEY, SMNVEV (reference sequence). The CDR3 spans 15 residues. The germline V and J ends were trimmed by 0 bases and 7 bases, with 13 bases remaining between them. CDR3: CASSLSWGATNIQYF. The CDR3 region has the DNA TGTGCCAGCAGTTTATCTTGGGGGGCCACGAACATTCAGTACTTC.

The CDR3 loop is CASSLMGQTRTGELFF. In DNA form, the CDR3 reads TGTGCCAGCAGCTTGATGGGACAAACTCGCACCGGGGAGCTGTTTTTT. V usage is TRBV5-6 and J usage is TRBJ2-2; D might be TRBD1 (6 bases). The V gene's germline CDR1 is SGHDT and CDR2 YYEEEE. The CDR3 is 16 amino acids. V lost 1 base to trimming and J lost 4 bases, with 14 bases between them.

The chain carries TRBV20-1 and TRBJ2-7; D remains unclear. The V gene's germline CDR1 is DFQATT and CDR2 SNEGSKA (reference sequence). The V gene lost 6 bases and the J gene lost 6 bases, with 12 bases spanning the gap. CDR3 length equals 11 residues. CDR3 residues: CSAAPRAEQYF. The DNA of the CDR3 is TGCAGTGCGGCCCCCCGGGCCGAGCAGTACTTC.